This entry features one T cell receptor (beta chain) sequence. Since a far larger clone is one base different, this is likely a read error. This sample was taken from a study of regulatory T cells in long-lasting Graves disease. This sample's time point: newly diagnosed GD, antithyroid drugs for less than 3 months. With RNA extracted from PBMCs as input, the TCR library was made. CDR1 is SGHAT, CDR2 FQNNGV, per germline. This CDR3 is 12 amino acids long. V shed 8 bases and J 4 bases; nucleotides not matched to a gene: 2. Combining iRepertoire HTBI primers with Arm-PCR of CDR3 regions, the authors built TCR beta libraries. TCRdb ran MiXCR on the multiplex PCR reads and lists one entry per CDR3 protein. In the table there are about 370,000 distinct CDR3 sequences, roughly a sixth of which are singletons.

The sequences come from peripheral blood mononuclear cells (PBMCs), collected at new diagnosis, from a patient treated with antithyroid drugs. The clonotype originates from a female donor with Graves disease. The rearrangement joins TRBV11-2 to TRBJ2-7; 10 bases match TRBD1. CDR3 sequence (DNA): TGTGCCAGCGGGGACAGGGGATACGAGCAGTACTTC. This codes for CASGDRGYEQYF.